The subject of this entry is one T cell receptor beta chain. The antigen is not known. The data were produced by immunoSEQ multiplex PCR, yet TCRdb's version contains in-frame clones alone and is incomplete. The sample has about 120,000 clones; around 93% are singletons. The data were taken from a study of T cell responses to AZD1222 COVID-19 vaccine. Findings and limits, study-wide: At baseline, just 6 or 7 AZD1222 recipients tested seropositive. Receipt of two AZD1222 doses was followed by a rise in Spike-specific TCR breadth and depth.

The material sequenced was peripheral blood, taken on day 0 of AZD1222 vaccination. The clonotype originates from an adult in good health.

CDR3 in amino acids: CASSMRETVSEAFF. CDR3 nucleotides: TGTGCCAGTAGTATGCGGGAGACAGTAAGTGAAGCTTTCTTT. The genes are TRBV19 and TRBJ1-1; D is perhaps TRBD1 (5 bases). The CDR3 is 14 residues long. Trimming took off 3 bases at V and 7 bases at J, with 15 bases between the two ends. Germline lookup yields CDR1 LNHDA and CDR2 SQIVND (reference sequence).